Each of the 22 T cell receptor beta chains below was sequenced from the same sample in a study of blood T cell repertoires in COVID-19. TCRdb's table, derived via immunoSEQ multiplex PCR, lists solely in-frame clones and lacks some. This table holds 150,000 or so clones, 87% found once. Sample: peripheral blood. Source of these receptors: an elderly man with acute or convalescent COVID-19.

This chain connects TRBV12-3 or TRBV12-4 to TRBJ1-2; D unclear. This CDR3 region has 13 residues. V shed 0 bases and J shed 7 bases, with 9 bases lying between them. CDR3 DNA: TGTGCCAGCAGTTTAGCGTCCCGAGTTGGCTACACCTTC. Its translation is CASSLASRVGYTF.

This CDR3 is CASSVGQRLNTEAFF. DNA of the CDR3: TGTGCCAGCAGTGTAGGACAGCGGTTGAACACTGAAGCTTTCTTT. V gene TRBV2 combines with J gene TRBJ1-1, with D perhaps matching TRBD1 (6 bases). The ends were cut back, 4 bases at V and 0 bases at J, with 12 bases in the middle. CDR3 length: 15 residues. Germline CDR1 SNHLY, CDR2 FYNNEI.

CDR3 sequence (DNA): TGTGCCACTATCCCCAGGCGGGGCTTAATGAACACTGAAGCTTTCTTT. It is translated as CATIPRRGLMNTEAFF. The rearrangement joins TRBV19 to TRBJ1-1, with D perhaps TRBD1 (5 bases). The V and J ends lost 10 bases and 0 bases respectively, with 21 bases between them. The CDR3 is 16 residues long. The germline V gene encodes CDR1 LNHDA and CDR2 SQIVND (reference sequence).

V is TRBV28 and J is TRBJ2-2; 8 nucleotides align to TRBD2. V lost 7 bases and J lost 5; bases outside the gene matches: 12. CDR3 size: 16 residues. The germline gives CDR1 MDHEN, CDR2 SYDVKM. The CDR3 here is CASISGSGRITGELFF. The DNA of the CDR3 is TGTGCCAGCATCTCGGGGAGCGGGAGAATTACCGGGGAGCTGTTTTTT.

CDR3 amino acids: CAISEGGRGRANYGYTF. CDR3 coding DNA: TGTGCCATCAGTGAAGGGGGTAGGGGACGGGCAAACTATGGCTACACCTTC. The rearrangement joins TRBV10-3 to TRBJ1-2; the D gene is possibly TRBD1 (6 bases). Trimming stripped 3 bases from V and 2 bases from J, with 19 bases between. This CDR3 contains 17 residues. Germline CDR1 and CDR2: ENHRY and SYGVKD.

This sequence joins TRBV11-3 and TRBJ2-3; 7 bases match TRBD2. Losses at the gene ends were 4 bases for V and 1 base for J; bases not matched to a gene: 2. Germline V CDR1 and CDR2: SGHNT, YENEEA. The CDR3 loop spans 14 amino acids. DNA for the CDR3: TGTGCCAGCAGCTCTACTAGCGGCACAGATACGCAGTATTTT. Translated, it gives CASSSTSGTDTQYF.

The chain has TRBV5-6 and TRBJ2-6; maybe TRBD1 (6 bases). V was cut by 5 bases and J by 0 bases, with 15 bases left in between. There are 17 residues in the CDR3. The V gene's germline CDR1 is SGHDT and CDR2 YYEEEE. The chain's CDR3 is CASRTLGTISGANVLTF. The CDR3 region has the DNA TGTGCCAGCAGGACTCTCGGGACAATCTCTGGGGCCAACGTCCTGACTTTC.

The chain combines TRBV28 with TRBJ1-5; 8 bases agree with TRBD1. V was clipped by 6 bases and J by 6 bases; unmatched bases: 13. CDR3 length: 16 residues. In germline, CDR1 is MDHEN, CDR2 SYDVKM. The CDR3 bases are TGTGCCAGCAGACAAAACGGACAGGGAGGCTTTCAGCCCCAGCATTTT. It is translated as CASRQNGQGGFQPQHF.

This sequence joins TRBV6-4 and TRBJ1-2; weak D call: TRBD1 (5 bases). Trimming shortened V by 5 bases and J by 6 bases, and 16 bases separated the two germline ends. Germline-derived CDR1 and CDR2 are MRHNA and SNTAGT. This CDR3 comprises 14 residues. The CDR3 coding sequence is TGTGCCAGCAGTTCCGACAGCCTGGGCCATGGCTACACCTTC. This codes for CASSSDSLGHGYTF.

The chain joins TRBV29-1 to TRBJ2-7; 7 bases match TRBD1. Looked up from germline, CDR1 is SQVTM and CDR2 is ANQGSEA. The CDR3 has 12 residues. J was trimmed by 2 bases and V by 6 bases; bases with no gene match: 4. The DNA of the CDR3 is TGCAGCGTCCGGGACAGAGCCTACGAGCAGTACTTC. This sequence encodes CSVRDRAYEQYF.

The CDR3, as DNA: TGTGCCAGCAGCATGACAGGGGGGCAAGGTCAGCCCCAGCATTTT. Translating it yields CASSMTGGQGQPQHF. The chain carries TRBV7-9 and TRBJ1-5; 9 bases map to TRBD1. This CDR3 contains 15 residues. The junction had 8 bases not matched to a gene; V was cut back by 5 bases and J by 6 bases. Germline V gene data show CDR1 as SEHNR and CDR2 as FQNEAQ (reference sequence).

The CDR3: CASSNRGVEAFF. CDR3 nucleotide sequence: TGTGCCAGCAGTAACCGGGGGGTCGAAGCTTTCTTT. The chain couples TRBV2 to TRBJ1-1; D may be TRBD1 (5 bases). V was pared by 5 bases and J by 8 bases, with 12 bases between. This CDR3 is 12 amino acids long. Looked up from germline, CDR1 is SNHLY and CDR2 is FYNNEI. The full variable domain, its missing parts supplied by reference TRBV2 and TRBJ1-1, is EPEVTQTPSHQVTQMGQEVILRCVPISNHLYFYWYRQILGQKVEFLVSFYNNEISEKSEIFDDQFSVERPDGSNFTLKIRSTKLEDSAMYFCASSNRGVEAFFGQGTRLTVV.

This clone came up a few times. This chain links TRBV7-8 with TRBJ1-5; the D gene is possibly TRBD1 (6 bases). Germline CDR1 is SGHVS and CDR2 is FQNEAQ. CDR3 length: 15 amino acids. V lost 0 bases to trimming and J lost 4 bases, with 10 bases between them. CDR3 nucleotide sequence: TGTGCCAGCAGCTTAGCTGGGACACCGAATCAGCCCCAGCATTTT. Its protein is CASSLAGTPNQPQHF.

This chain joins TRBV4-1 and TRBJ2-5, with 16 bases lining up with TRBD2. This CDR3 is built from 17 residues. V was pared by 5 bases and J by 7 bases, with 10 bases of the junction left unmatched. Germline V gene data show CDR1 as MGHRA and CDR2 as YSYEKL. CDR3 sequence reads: CASSATGTSGGAGTQYF. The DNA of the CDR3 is TGCGCCAGCAGCGCAACCGGGACTAGCGGGGGGGCCGGGACCCAGTACTTC.

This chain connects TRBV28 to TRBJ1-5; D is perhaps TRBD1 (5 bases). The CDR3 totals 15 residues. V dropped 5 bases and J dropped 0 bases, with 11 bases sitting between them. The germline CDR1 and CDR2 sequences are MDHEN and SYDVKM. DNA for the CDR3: TGTGCCAGCAGTCCGTTGACAGTTAGCAATCAGCCCCAGCATTTT. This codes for CASSPLTVSNQPQHF.

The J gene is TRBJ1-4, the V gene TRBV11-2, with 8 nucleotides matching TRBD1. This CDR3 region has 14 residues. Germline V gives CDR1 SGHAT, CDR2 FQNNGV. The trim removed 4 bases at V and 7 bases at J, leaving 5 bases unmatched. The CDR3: CASSSQGGSEKLFF. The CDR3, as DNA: TGTGCCAGCAGCTCACAGGGGGGCTCTGAAAAACTGTTTTTT.

CDR3 region: CASSGAGFNEKLFF. As DNA, the CDR3 is TGTGCCAGCAGTGGCGCAGGGTTTAATGAAAAACTGTTTTTT. The gene calls are TRBV2 and TRBJ1-4; tentative D call: TRBD1 (5 bases). Germline V gives CDR1 SNHLY, CDR2 FYNNEI. V shed 4 bases and J shed 4 bases, with 10 bases lying between them. The CDR3 is 14 residues long.

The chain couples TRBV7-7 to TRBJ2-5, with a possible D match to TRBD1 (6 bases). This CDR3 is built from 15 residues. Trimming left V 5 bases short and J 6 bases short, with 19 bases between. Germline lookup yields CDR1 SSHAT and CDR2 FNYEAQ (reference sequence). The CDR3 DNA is TGTGCCAGCAGCCCCGGACAGAAGCAATCGAAGACCCAGTACTTC. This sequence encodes CASSPGQKQSKTQYF.

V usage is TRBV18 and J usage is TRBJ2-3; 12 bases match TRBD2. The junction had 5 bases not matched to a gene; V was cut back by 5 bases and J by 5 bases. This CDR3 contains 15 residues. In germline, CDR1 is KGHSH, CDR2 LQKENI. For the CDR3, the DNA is TGTGCCAGCTCAGAACGACTAGCGGGAGTAGATACGCAGTATTTT. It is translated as CASSERLAGVDTQYF.

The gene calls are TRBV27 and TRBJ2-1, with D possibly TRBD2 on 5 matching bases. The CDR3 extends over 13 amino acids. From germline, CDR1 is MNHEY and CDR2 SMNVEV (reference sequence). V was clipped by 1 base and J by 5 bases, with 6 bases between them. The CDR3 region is CASSLFGNNEQFF. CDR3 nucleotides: TGTGCCAGCAGTTTATTCGGGAACAATGAGCAGTTCTTC.

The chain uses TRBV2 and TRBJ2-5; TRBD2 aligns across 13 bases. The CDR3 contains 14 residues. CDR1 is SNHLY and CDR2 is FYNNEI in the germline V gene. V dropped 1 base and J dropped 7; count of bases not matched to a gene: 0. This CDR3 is CASSEGLAGGTQYF. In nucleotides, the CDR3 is TGTGCCAGCAGTGAAGGACTAGCGGGAGGGACCCAGTACTTC.

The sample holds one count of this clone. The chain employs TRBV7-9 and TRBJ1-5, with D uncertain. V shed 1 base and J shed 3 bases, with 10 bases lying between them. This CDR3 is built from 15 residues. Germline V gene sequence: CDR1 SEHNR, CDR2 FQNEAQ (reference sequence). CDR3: CASSLDGGYNQPQHF. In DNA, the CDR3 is TGTGCCAGCAGCTTAGACGGCGGTTACAATCAGCCCCAGCATTTT.